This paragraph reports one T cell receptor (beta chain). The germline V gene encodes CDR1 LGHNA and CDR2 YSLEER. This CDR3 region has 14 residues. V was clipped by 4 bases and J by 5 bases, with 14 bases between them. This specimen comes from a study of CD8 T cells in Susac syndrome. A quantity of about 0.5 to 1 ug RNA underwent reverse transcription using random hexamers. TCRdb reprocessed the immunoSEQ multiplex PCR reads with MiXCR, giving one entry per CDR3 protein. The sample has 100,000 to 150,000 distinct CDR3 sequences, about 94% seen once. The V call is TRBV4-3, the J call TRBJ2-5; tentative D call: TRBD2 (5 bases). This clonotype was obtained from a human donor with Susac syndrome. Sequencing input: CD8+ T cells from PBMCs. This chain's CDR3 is CASSPTTRGETQYF. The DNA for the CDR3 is TGCGCCAGCAGCCCGACTACTCGGGGTGAGACCCAGTACTTC.